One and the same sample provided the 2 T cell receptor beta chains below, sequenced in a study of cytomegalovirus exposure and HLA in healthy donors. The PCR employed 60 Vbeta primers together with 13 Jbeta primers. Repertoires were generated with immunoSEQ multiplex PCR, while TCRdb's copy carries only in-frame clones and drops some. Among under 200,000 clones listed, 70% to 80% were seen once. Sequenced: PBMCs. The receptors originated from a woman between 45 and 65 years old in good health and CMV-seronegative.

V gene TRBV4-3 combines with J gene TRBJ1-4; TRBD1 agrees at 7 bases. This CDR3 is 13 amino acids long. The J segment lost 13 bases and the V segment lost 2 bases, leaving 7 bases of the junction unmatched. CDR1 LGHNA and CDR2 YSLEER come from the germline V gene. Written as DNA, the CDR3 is TGCGCCAGCAGCCAAAGGACAGGTTCAAGACTGTTTTTT. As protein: CASSQRTGSRLFF.

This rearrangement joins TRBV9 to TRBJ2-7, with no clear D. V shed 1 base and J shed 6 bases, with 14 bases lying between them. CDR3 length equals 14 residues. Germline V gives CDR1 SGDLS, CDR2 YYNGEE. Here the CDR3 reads CASSVLSYPGEQYF. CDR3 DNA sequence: TGTGCCAGCAGCGTACTTAGTTATCCGGGCGAGCAGTACTTC.